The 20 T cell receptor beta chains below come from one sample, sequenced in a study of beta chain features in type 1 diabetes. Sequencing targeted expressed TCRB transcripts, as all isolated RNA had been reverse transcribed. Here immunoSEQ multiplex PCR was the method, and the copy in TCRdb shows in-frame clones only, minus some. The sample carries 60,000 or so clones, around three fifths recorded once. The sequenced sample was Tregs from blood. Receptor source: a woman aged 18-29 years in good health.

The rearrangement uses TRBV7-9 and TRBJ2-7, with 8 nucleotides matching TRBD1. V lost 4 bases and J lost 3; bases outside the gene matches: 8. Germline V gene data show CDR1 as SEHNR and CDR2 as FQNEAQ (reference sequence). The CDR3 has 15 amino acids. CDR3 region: CASSSTRGLSYEQYF. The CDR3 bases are TGTGCCAGCAGCTCAACCAGGGGGCTCAGCTACGAGCAGTACTTC.

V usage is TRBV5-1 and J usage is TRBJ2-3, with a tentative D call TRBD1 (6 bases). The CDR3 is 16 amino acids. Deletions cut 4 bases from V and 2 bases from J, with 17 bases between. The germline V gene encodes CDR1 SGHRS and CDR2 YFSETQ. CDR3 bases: TGCGCCAGCAGCCCCACCGTTGGGGGCGTCACAGATACGCAGTATTTT. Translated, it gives CASSPTVGGVTDTQYF. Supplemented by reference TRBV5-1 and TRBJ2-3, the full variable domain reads KAGVTQTPRYLIKTRGQQVTLSCSPISGHRSVSWYQQTPGQGLQFLFEYFSETQRNKGNFPGRFSGRQFSNSRSEMNVSTLELGDSALYLCASSPTVGGVTDTQYFGPGTRLTVL.

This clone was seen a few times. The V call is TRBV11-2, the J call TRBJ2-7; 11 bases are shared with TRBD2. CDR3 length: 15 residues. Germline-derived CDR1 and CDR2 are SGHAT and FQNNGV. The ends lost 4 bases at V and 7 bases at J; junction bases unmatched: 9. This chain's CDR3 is CASSSQGLAVGEQYF. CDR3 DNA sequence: TGTGCCAGCAGCTCTCAGGGACTAGCGGTTGGGGAGCAGTACTTC.

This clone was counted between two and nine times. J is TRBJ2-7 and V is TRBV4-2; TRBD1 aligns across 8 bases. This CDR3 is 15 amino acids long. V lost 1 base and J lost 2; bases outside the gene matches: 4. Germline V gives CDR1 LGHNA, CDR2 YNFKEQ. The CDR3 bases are TGTGCCAGCAGCCAAGGACAGGGGATGGCCTACGAGCAGTACTTC. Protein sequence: CASSQGQGMAYEQYF.

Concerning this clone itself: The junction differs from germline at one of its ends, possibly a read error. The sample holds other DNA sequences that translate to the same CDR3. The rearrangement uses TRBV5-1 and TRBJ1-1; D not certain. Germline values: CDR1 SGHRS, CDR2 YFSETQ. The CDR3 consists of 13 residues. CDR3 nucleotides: TGCGCCAGCAGCCTGATAGGCGGCACTGAAGCCTTCTTT. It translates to CASSLIGGTEAFF. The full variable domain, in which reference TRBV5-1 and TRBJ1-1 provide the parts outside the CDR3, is KAGVTQTPRYLIKTRGQQVTLSCSPISGHRSVSWYQQTPGQGLQFLFEYFSETQRNKGNFPGRFSGRQFSNSRSEMNVSTLELGDSALYLCASSLIGGTEAFFGQGTRLTVV.

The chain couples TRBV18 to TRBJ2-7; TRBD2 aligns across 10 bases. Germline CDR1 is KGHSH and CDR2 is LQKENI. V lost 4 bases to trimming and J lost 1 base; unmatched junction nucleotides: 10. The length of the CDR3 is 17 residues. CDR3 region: CASSHQMASGGSYEQYF. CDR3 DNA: TGTGCCAGCTCACATCAAATGGCTAGCGGGGGTTCCTACGAGCAGTACTTC.

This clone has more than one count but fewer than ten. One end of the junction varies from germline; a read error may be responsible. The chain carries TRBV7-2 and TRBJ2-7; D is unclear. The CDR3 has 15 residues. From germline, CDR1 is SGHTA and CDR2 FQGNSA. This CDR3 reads CASSPLPTVYGEQYF. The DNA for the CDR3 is TGCGCCAGCAGCCCGCTTCCGACTGTCTACGGCGAGCAGTACTTC.

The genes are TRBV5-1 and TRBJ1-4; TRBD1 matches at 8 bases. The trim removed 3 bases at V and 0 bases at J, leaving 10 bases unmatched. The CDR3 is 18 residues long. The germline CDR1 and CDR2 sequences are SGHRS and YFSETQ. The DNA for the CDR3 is TGCGCCAGCAGCTGGGCGGGACAGGTTTTAACAACTAATGAAAAACTGTTTTTT. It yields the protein CASSWAGQVLTTNEKLFF. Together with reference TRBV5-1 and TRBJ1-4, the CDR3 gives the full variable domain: KAGVTQTPRYLIKTRGQQVTLSCSPISGHRSVSWYQQTPGQGLQFLFEYFSETQRNKGNFPGRFSGRQFSNSRSEMNVSTLELGDSALYLCASSWAGQVLTTNEKLFFGSGTQLSVL.

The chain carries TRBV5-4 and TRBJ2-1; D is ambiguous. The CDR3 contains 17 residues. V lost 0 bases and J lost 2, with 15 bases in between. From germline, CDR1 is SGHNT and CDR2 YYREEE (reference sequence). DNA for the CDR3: TGTGCCAGCAGCTTGGGAAGGCTCGCGGTGCCCTACAATGAGCAGTTCTTC. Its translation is CASSLGRLAVPYNEQFF.

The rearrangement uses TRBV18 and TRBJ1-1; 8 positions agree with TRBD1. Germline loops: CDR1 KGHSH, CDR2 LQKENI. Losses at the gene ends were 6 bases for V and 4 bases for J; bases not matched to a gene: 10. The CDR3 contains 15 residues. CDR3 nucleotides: TGTGCCAGCTCTCTAACAGGGGGTGGTTCCACTGAAGCTTTCTTT. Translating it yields CASSLTGGGSTEAFF.

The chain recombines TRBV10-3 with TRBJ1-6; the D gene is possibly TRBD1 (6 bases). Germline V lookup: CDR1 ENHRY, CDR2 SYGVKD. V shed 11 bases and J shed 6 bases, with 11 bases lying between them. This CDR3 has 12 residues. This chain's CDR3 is CASQGGNSPLHF. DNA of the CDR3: TGTGCCTCCCAAGGGGGTAATTCACCCCTCCACTTT.

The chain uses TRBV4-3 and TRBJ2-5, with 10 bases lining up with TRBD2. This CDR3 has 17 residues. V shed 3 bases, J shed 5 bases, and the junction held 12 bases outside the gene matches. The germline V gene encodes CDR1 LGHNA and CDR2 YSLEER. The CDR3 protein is CASSQERTSGVRETQYF. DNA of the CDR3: TGCGCCAGCAGCCAGGAGAGGACTAGCGGAGTTAGGGAGACCCAGTACTTC.

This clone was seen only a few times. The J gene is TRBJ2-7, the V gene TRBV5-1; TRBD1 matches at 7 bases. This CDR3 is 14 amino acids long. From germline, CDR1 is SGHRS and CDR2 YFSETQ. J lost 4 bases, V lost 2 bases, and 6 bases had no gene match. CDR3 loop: CASSLGTVGYEQYF. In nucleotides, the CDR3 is TGCGCCAGCAGCTTAGGGACAGTAGGATACGAGCAGTACTTC.

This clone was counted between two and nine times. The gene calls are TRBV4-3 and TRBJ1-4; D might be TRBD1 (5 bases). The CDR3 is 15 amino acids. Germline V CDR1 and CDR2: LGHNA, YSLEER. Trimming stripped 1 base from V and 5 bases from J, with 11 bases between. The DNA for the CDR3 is TGCGCCAGCAGCCAAGCGGGACTACTGAATGAAAAACTGTTTTTT. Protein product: CASSQAGLLNEKLFF.

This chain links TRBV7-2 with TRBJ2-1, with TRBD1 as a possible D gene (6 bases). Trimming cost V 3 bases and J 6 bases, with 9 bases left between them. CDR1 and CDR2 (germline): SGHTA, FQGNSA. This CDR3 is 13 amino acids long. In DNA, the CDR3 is TGTGCCAGCAGCTTTTCAGGGGTCAATGAGCAGTTCTTC. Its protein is CASSFSGVNEQFF.

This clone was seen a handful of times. CDR3 loop: CASSLAGQGTDTQYF. The CDR3, as DNA: TGCGCCAGCAGCTTGGCAGGACAGGGCACAGATACGCAGTATTTT. The chain has TRBV5-1 and TRBJ2-3; 7 nucleotides agree with TRBD1. With V trimmed by 0 bases and J by 1 base, 2 bases remained unmatched. The CDR3 length is 15 residues. Germline V gene sequence: CDR1 SGHRS, CDR2 YFSETQ. Full variable domain (outside the CDR3, taken from reference TRBV5-1 and TRBJ2-3): KAGVTQTPRYLIKTRGQQVTLSCSPISGHRSVSWYQQTPGQGLQFLFEYFSETQRNKGNFPGRFSGRQFSNSRSEMNVSTLELGDSALYLCASSLAGQGTDTQYFGPGTRLTVL.

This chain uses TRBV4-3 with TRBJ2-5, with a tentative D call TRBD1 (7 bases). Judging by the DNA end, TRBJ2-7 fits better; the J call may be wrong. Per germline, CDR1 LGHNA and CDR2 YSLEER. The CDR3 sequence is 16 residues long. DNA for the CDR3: TGCGCCAGCAGCCAGGCCCAGGGGGGCGGGGTCTACGAGCAGTACTTC. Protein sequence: CASSQAQGGGVYEQYF.

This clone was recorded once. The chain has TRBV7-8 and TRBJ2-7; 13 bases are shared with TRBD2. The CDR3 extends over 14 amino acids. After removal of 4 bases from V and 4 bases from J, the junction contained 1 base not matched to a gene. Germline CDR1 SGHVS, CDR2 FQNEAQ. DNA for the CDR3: TGTGCCAGCAGCTGGACTAGCGGGAGTTACGAGCAGTACTTC. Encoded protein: CASSWTSGSYEQYF.

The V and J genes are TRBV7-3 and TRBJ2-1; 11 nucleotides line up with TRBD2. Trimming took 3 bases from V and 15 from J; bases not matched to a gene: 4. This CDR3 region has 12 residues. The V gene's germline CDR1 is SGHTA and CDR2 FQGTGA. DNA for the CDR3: TGTGCCAGCAGCTTCTTAGCGGGGGGGCTGTTCTTC. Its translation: CASSFLAGGLFF. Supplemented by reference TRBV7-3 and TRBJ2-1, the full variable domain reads GAGVSQTPSNKVTEKGKYVELRCDPISGHTALYWYRQSLGQGPEFLIYFQGTGAADDSGLPNDRFFAVRPEGSVSTLKIQRTERGDSAVYLCASSFLAGGLFFGPGTRLTVL.

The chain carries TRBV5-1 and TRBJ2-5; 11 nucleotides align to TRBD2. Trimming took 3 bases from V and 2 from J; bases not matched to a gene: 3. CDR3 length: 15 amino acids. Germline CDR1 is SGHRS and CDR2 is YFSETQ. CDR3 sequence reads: CASSSGLAVQETQYF. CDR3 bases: TGCGCCAGCAGCTCGGGACTAGCGGTACAAGAGACCCAGTACTTC.